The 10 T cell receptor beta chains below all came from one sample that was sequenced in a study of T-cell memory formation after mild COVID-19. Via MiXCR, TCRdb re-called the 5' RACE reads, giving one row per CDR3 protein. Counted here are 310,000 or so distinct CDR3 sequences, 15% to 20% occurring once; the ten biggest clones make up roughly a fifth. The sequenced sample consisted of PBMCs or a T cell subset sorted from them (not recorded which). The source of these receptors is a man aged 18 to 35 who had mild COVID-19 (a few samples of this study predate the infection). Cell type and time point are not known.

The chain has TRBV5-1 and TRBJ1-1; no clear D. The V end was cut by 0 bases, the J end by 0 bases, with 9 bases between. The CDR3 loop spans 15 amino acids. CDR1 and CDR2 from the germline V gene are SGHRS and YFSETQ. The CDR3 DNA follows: TGCGCCAGCAGCTTGGCCGTAGGTCTGAACACTGAAGCTTTCTTT. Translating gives CASSLAVGLNTEAFF.

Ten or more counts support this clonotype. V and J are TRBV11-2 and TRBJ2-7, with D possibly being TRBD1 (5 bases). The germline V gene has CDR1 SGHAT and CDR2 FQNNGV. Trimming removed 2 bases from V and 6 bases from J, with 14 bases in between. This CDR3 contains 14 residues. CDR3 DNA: TGTGCCAGCAGCTTAATGCAGGGTCTATCCGAGCAGTACGTC. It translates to CASSLMQGLSEQYV.

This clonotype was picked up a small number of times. The CDR3 is CASSRRESSYNEQFF. The DNA for the CDR3 is TGTGCCAGCAGTAGGCGGGAGAGCTCCTACAATGAGCAGTTCTTC. The genes are TRBV7-9 and TRBJ2-1; 7 bases match TRBD2. Germline V lookup: CDR1 SEHNR, CDR2 FQNEAQ (reference sequence). The J segment lost 0 bases and the V segment lost 6 bases, leaving 5 bases of the junction unmatched. The CDR3 is 15 residues long.

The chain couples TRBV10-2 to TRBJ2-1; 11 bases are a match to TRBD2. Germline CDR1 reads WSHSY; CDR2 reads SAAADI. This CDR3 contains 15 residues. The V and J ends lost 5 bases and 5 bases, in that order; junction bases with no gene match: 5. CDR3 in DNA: TGCGCCAGCAGTATAGCGGGGGGGCTTCACAATGAGCAGTTCTTC. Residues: CASSIAGGLHNEQFF.

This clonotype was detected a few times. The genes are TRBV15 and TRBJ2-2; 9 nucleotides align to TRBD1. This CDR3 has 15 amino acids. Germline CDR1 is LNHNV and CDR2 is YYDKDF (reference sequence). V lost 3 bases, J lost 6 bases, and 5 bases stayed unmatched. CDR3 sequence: CATSSRDRVSGELFF. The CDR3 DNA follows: TGTGCCACCAGCAGCCGGGACAGGGTATCCGGGGAGCTGTTTTTT.

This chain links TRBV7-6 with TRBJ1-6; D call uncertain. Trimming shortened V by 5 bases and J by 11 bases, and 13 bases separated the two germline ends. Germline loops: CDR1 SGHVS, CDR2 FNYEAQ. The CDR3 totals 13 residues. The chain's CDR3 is CASSPDSRAPLHF. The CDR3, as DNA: TGTGCCAGCAGCCCTGATTCACGGGCACCCCTCCACTTT.

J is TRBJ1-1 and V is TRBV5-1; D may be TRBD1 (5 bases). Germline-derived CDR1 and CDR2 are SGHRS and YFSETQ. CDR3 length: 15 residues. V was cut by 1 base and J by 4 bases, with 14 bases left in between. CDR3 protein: CASSLRLAGATEAFF. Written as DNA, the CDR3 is TGCGCCAGCAGCTTGAGACTCGCCGGGGCCACTGAAGCTTTCTTT.

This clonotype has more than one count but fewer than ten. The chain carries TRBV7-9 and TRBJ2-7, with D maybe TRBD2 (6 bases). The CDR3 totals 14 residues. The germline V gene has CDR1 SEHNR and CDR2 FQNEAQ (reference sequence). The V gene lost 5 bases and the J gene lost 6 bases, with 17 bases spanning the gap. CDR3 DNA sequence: TGTGCCAGCAGCGTCGGCGGAGGGCGTAGCGAGCAGTACTTC. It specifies CASSVGGGRSEQYF.

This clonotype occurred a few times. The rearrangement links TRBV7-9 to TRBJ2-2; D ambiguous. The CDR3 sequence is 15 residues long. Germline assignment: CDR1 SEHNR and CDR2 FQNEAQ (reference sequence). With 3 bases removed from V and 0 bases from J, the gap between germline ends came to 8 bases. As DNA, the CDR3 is TGTGCCAGCAGCTTGGGCAGGCCGAACACCGGGGAGCTGTTTTTT. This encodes CASSLGRPNTGELFF.

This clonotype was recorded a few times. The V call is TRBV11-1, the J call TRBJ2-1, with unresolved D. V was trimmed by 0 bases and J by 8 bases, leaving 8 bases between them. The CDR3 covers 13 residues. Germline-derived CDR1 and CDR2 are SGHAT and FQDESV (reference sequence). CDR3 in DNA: TGTGCCAGCAGCTTAGCTAGCAGCTATGAGCAGTTCTTC. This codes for CASSLASSYEQFF.